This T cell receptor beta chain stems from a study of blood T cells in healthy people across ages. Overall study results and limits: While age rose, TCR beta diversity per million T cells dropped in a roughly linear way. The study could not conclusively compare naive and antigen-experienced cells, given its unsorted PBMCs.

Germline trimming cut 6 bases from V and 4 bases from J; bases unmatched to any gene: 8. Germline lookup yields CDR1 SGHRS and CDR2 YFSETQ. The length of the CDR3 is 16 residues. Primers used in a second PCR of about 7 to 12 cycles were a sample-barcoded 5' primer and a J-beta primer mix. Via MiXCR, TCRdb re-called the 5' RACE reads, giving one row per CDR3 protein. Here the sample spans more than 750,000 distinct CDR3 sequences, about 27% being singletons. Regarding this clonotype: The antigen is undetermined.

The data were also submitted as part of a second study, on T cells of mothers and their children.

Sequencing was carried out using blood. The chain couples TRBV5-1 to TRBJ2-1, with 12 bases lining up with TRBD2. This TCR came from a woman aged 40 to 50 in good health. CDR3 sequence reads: CASTGASGGAYNEQFF. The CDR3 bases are TGCGCCAGCACCGGGGCTAGCGGGGGGGCGTACAATGAGCAGTTCTTC.